Sequencing of this T cell receptor (beta chain) was carried out in a study of blood T cell repertoires in COVID-19. Study details: There were acute and convalescent COVID-19 samples, and they came from the United States, Italy and Spain. The cDNA or gDNA used as material had been derived from T cells, B-cell-depleted T cells, or PBMCs.

Original processing notes: Quantification of nucleated cells was approximated via reference gene primer amplification. Some clones are missing from TCRdb's copy, which holds only in-frame ones; the method was immunoSEQ multiplex PCR. That table furnishes V, J and clone size, whereas the DNA furnished D and trimming. This table has about 180,000 clones, approximately 90% appearing once. Germline values: CDR1 KGHSH, CDR2 LQKENI. V dropped 6 bases and J dropped 3 bases, with 18 bases sitting between them. This CDR3 is built from 15 residues. This receptor was taken from a man younger than 30 who had recovered from COVID-19. The rearrangement joins TRBV18 to TRBJ2-7; the D gene is possibly TRBD2 (5 bases). Material: peripheral blood. Written as DNA, the CDR3 is TGTGCCAGCTCGTCGTCCCTGGCTGCGGGCTACGAGCAGTACTTC. It is translated as CASSSSLAAGYEQYF.